One sample yielded the 4 T cell receptor beta chains listed below, sequenced in a study of T-cell reconstitution after alpha-beta-depleted transplantation in children. Unique molecular identifiers were built into the TCRbeta library. TCRdb passed the PCR reads through MiXCR, listing each CDR3 protein once. This sample has 800,000 to 1,000,000 distinct CDR3 sequences, with roughly 29% found just once. The sequencing here drew on PBMCs, mostly from graft donor cells, taken 360 days after TCRalphabeta/CD19-depleted stem cell transplant. These receptors all stem from a boy less than two years old who had a stem cell transplant for SCID, so the T cells may come from the graft donor.

This chain joins TRBV29-1 and TRBJ1-5; D perhaps matches TRBD1 (6 bases). The CDR3 contains 13 residues. In germline, CDR1 is SQVTM, CDR2 ANQGSEA. Trimming cost V 6 bases and J 6 bases, with 15 bases left between them. This chain's CDR3 is CSVSMGAFQPQHF. The CDR3 nucleotides read TGCAGCGTCTCGATGGGGGCCTTTCAGCCCCAGCATTTT.

The V gene is TRBV20-1, the J gene TRBJ1-3; no clear D gene. This CDR3 contains 11 residues. V lost 5 bases to trimming and J lost 0 bases, with 2 bases between them. CDR1 and CDR2 from the germline V gene are DFQATT and SNEGSKA (reference sequence). CDR3 sequence (DNA): TGCAGTGCTGTCTCTGGAAACACCATATATTTT. Its protein is CSAVSGNTIYF.

The rearrangement links TRBV20-1 to TRBJ1-2; the D is unclear. The CDR3 spans 15 residues. Per germline, CDR1 DFQATT and CDR2 SNEGSKA (reference sequence). V shed 3 bases and J shed 1 base, with 15 bases lying between them. CDR3 DNA: TGCAGTGCTAGGGCAAGGCAGCGACATAACTATGGCTACACCTTC. Its protein is CSARARQRHNYGYTF.

The chain links TRBV7-9 to TRBJ2-1; 9 bases fit TRBD2. V shed 3 bases, J shed 9 bases, and the junction held 9 bases outside the gene matches. CDR1 is SEHNR and CDR2 is FQNEAQ in the germline V gene (reference sequence). This CDR3 is 15 amino acids long. CDR3 residues: CASSFRGGDWGEQFF. In DNA form, the CDR3 reads TGTGCCAGCAGCTTCCGCGGGGGGGATTGGGGTGAGCAGTTCTTC.